These 16 T cell receptor beta chains share one sample of origin, sequenced in a study of breast tumors, draining lymph nodes, adjacent tissues. Breast cancer patients provided tissue from their axillary draining lymph nodes. TCRdb re-called the multiplex PCR reads through MiXCR, storing one row per CDR3 protein. The repertoire holds over 250,000 distinct CDR3 sequences, with around 31% as singletons. Material for sequencing was axillary lymph node tissue. These receptors were taken from a female donor with breast cancer. Some clones in this sample may be carry-over from other donors' samples.

This clonotype was seen a handful of times. Germline and junction disagree at one end, which may indicate a read error. This rearrangement joins TRBV27 to TRBJ2-1, with TRBD2 matching over 9 bases. This CDR3 is 14 amino acids long. Germline V gene sequence: CDR1 MNHEY, CDR2 SMNVEV (reference sequence). The CDR3 DNA follows: TGTGCCAGCAGCCGACTAGCGGTCTACAGTGAGCAGTTCTTC. Its protein is CASSRLAVYSEQFF.

About this clonotype itself: This may stem from a read error, because a much larger clone lies one nucleotide away. The V and J genes are TRBV7-8 and TRBJ2-1, with a tentative D call TRBD1 (5 bases). The germline CDR1 and CDR2 sequences are SGHVS and FQNEAQ. The CDR3 totals 13 residues. The V end was cut by 1 base, the J end by 9 bases, with 10 bases between. The CDR3 sequence: CASSLGAQGEQFF. The CDR3 nucleotides read TGTGCCAGCAGCTTAGGAGCGCAGGGTGAGCAGTTCTTC.

This clonotype was seen at least ten times. At one boundary the junction diverges from the germline segment, which might be a read error. The chain couples TRBV7-8 to TRBJ1-6; TRBD1 matches 7 bases. The CDR3 runs 18 residues. Germline V CDR1 and CDR2: SGHVS, FQNEAQ. The CDR3 DNA is TGTGCCAGCAGCAAGACGGACAGGACGAACTCCTATAATCCACCCCTCCACTTT. The encoded protein is CASSKTDRTNSYNPPLHF.

This clonotype was seen ten or more times. The V and J genes are TRBV6-4 and TRBJ2-1; TRBD2 aligns across 8 bases. V gave up 7 bases and J gave up 7 bases; unmatched junction bases: 9. The CDR3 runs to 14 residues. The V gene's germline CDR1 is MRHNA and CDR2 SNTAGT. The CDR3: CASNTGTRRNEQFF. The CDR3, as DNA: TGTGCCAGCAATACCGGGACTAGACGTAATGAGCAGTTCTTC.

The V call is TRBV24-1, the J call TRBJ2-1, with D uncertain. This CDR3 has 13 amino acids. Germline V gene data show CDR1 as KGHDR and CDR2 as SFDVKD. The V gene lost 6 bases and the J gene lost 3 bases, with 8 bases spanning the gap. The CDR3 DNA reads as TGTGCCACCAGTAGCGACAACTACAATGAGCAGTTCTTC. Its protein product is CATSSDNYNEQFF.

This clonotype was counted ten times or more. The gene calls are TRBV30 and TRBJ1-2, with D tentatively TRBD1 (5 bases). Germline V gene lookup returns CDR1 GTSNPN and CDR2 SVGIG (reference sequence). This CDR3 is 13 amino acids long. V was pared by 1 base and J by 8 bases, with 14 bases between. The CDR3 region has the DNA TGTGCCTGGAGTGGAGGCCTAGGGGACGGCTACACCTTC. This translates into CAWSGGLGDGYTF.

This clonotype came up many times. The chain combines TRBV11-1 with TRBJ2-2; D call uncertain. Germline CDR1 is SGHAT and CDR2 is FQDESV (reference sequence). V lost 3 bases and J lost 5, with 10 bases in between. The CDR3 consists of 14 residues. CDR3 residues: CASSFAPRTGELFF. In DNA, the CDR3 is TGTGCCAGCAGCTTCGCCCCGCGGACCGGGGAGCTGTTTTTT. Full variable domain (remainder filled in from reference TRBV11-1 and TRBJ2-2): EAEVAQSPRYKITEKSQAVAFWCDPISGHATLYWYRQILGQGPELLVQFQDESVVDDSQLPKDRFSAERLKGVDSTLKIQPAELGDSAMYLCASSFAPRTGELFFGEGSRLTVL.

In regard to this clonotype: Germline is not matched at one junction end, which may reflect a read error. V is TRBV7-7 and J is TRBJ1-2; D uncertain. CDR3 length: 16 amino acids. CDR1 SSHAT and CDR2 FNYEAQ come from the germline V gene (reference sequence). The CDR3 nucleotides read TGTGCTAGCAGCCCGCACAGCCGGGCAGGCGAGGTTAGCCACACCTTC. The encoded protein is CASSPHSRAGEVSHTF.

The chain combines TRBV19 with TRBJ2-6; D is unclear. This CDR3 is built from 15 residues. Per germline, CDR1 LNHDA and CDR2 SQIVND (reference sequence). The V gene lost 0 bases and the J gene lost 1 base, with 4 bases spanning the gap. In DNA form, the CDR3 reads TGTGCCAGTAGTATAGAGGGTTCTGGGGCCAACGTCCTGACTTTC. Translating it yields CASSIEGSGANVLTF. Full variable domain (rest looked up from reference TRBV19 and TRBJ2-6): DGGITQSPKYLFRKEGQNVTLSCEQNLNHDAMYWYRQDPGQGLRLIYYSQIVNDFQKGDIAEGYSVSREKKESFPLTVTSAQKNPTAFYLCASSIEGSGANVLTFGAGSRLTVL.

This clonotype was detected a few times. The chain combines TRBV6-1 with TRBJ2-7; 15 positions match TRBD2. CDR1 is MNHNS and CDR2 is SASEGT in the germline V gene. The ends lost 10 bases at V and 0 bases at J; junction bases unmatched: 4. The length of the CDR3 is 15 residues. As DNA, the CDR3 is TGTGCCATCCTGGGACTAGCGGGAGGCTCCTACGAGCAGTACTTC. It translates to CAILGLAGGSYEQYF.

The J gene is TRBJ2-5, the V gene TRBV12-3 or TRBV12-4; maybe TRBD1 (8 bases). V was clipped by 3 bases and J by 5 bases, with 19 bases between them. The CDR3 sequence is 16 residues long. The CDR3 DNA follows: TGTGCCAGCAGTTTCAGGCGACAGGGGCGGGGGGAGACCCAGTACTTC. Protein product: CASSFRRQGRGETQYF.

This clonotype was recorded many times. The rearrangement links TRBV14 to TRBJ2-7; D gene uncertain. V was pared by 1 base and J by 2 bases, with 9 bases between. The CDR3 spans 14 residues. The V gene's germline CDR1 is SGHDN and CDR2 FVKESK. The CDR3 DNA reads TGTGCCAGCAGCCAAGGTCGCATCCCCTACGAGCAGTACTTC. Residues: CASSQGRIPYEQYF.

This clonotype was counted at least ten times. The chain has TRBV20-1 and TRBJ2-5; TRBD2 agrees at 9 bases. With V trimmed by 0 bases and J by 1 base, 9 bases remained unmatched. This CDR3 has 17 amino acids. Germline CDR1 and CDR2: DFQATT and SNEGSKA (reference sequence). The CDR3, as DNA: TGCAGTGCTAGAGATTATCGGCTAGCGGGGATCCAAGAGACCCAGTACTTC. Translated: CSARDYRLAGIQETQYF.

Only one count was recorded for this clonotype. This rearrangement joins TRBV7-9 to TRBJ2-5, with 12 bases matching TRBD2. V trimming: 2 bases; J trimming: 2 bases; junction bases outside the gene matches: 3. Germline assignment: CDR1 SEHNR and CDR2 FQNEAQ (reference sequence). CDR3 length: 16 residues. CDR3 amino acids: CASSLLAGGKQETQYF. CDR3 nucleotides: TGTGCCAGCAGCTTACTAGCGGGAGGGAAGCAAGAGACCCAGTACTTC.

This clonotype was detected ten times or more. The V call is TRBV4-1, the J call TRBJ2-3; D unresolved. Germline CDR1 MGHRA, CDR2 YSYEKL. V was clipped by 3 bases and J by 2 bases, with 12 bases between them. The CDR3 consists of 15 residues. In DNA form, the CDR3 reads TGCGCCAGCAGCCATGGGTGGGGTGACACAGATACGCAGTATTTT. Translating gives CASSHGWGDTDTQYF.

This clonotype showed up many times. The chain has TRBV7-9 and TRBJ1-2; 7 nucleotides line up with TRBD1. Germline CDR1 and CDR2: SEHNR and FQNEAQ (reference sequence). This CDR3 is built from 14 residues. The V segment lost 5 bases and the J segment 8 bases; nucleotides outside the gene matches: 11. The CDR3 region has the DNA TGTGCCAGCAGCGGAGGATCGACAGGGTACGGCTACACCTTC. Translation: CASSGGSTGYGYTF.